This is a list of T cell receptor beta chains from one sample in a study of blood T cell repertoires in COVID-19. The method was immunoSEQ multiplex PCR; TCRdb's version includes in-frame clones alone and lacks a portion of them. The sample records fewer than 110,000 clones, over 80% being singletons. The specimen was peripheral blood. The receptor source for this set is a woman aged 30 to 39 with acute or convalescent COVID-19. CDR3s include the opening cysteine and the closing phenylalanine or tryptophan. The order of the fields is clone size, V gene, J gene, D gene, CDR3 DNA, CDR3 protein. A D gene is named only where the DNA matches it firmly. A clone size is listed for some rows: how often the clone was seen (once, few, many), or a class if it is expanded.

-	TRBV18	TRBJ2-3	-	TGTGCCAGCTCACCACGGCCGGACTACACAGATACGCAGTATTTT	CASSPRPDYTDTQYF
-	TRBV7-4	TRBJ2-7	TRBD2	TGTGCCAGCAGCTTGTTGGGACTAGCGGCCTACGAGCAGTACTTC	CASSLLGLAAYEQYF
-	TRBV7-2	TRBJ1-1	-	TGTGCCAGCAGCTTAGTCGAGGGGGACACTGAAGCTTTCTTT	CASSLVEGDTEAFF
-	TRBV10-3	TRBJ1-5	-	TGTGCCATCAGTCCCCTCGCCGGGGGGAATCAGCCCCAGCATTTT	CAISPLAGGNQPQHF
-	TRBV11-2	TRBJ2-1	TRBD2	TGTGCCAGCAGCCCTATTAGCGGGAGATTCTACAATGAGCAGTTCTTC	CASSPISGRFYNEQFF
-	TRBV7-2	TRBJ1-6	TRBD1	TGTGCCAGCAGCTTGACAGGGAATAATTCACCCCTCCACTTT	CASSLTGNNSPLHF
-	TRBV23-1	TRBJ2-2	-	TGCGCCAGCAGTCAATCTCGAGAAAAGATCACCGGGGAGCTGTTTTTT	CASSQSREKITGELFF
-	TRBV28	TRBJ2-6	-	TGTGCCAGCAGTTTAGTTTTAGGGGGCTCTGGGGCCAACGTCCTGACTTTC	CASSLVLGGSGANVLTF
-	TRBV6-1	TRBJ1-5	-	TGTGCCAGCAGCGAAGACCGGGCGACAGAATATAGCAATCAGCCCCAGCATTTT	CASSEDRATEYSNQPQHF
-	TRBV19	TRBJ1-5	TRBD1	TGTGCCAGTAGTATAGTGGGGACAGGGATACAGCCCCAGCATTTT	CASSIVGTGIQPQHF
-	TRBV4-1	TRBJ1-1	TRBD1	TGCGCCAGCAGCCCTCTCAGGGGGCTGGACACTGAAGCTTTCTTT	CASSPLRGLDTEAFF
once	TRBV28	TRBJ1-3	-	TGTGCCAGCATCCTGGGCCCATACTCTGGAAACACCATATATTTT	CASILGPYSGNTIYF
-	TRBV7-3	TRBJ2-1	-	TGTGCCAGCAGCAACGGGGGACCCGGGCTCAATGAGCAGTTCTTC	CASSNGGPGLNEQFF
-	TRBV6-5	TRBJ2-3	-	TGTGCCAGCAGTTATTCGGGACACATCTCAGATACGCAGTATTTT	CASSYSGHISDTQYF
-	TRBV5-1	TRBJ1-1	-	TGCGCCAGCAGCCTGGACAGCATAGGGAACACTGAAGCTTTCTTT	CASSLDSIGNTEAFF
-	TRBV11-2	TRBJ2-7	TRBD1	TGTGCCAGCAGCTCGGACAGGGGACCTACCTACGAGCAGTACTTC	CASSSDRGPTYEQYF
-	TRBV5-1	TRBJ2-5	TRBD2	TGCGCCAGCAGCTTGGCCGGGGGAGGGGAGACCCAGTACTTC	CASSLAGGGETQYF
-	TRBV6-5	TRBJ2-7	-	TGTGCCAGCAAAACGGGACTGGGCTCCTACGAGCAGTACTTC	CASKTGLGSYEQYF
-	TRBV28	TRBJ1-6	-	TGTGCCAGCAGTTTAGCCAGTAATTCACCCCTCCACTTT	CASSLASNSPLHF
-	TRBV19	TRBJ2-7	-	TGTGCCAGTAGTCCGGGACATATCTACGAGCAGTACTTC	CASSPGHIYEQYF
-	TRBV30	TRBJ2-7	TRBD1	TGTGCCTGGACAACGGGACAGATTAACGGCGAGCAGTACTTC	CAWTTGQINGEQYF
-	TRBV19	TRBJ2-2	TRBD1	TGTGCCAGTAGTATGGGGACAGGGGCGAACACCGGGGAGCTGTTTTTT	CASSMGTGANTGELFF
-	TRBV7-2	TRBJ2-1	-	TGTGCCAGCAGCTTAGCGACGCGGGTATACAATGAGCAGTTCTTC	CASSLATRVYNEQFF
few	TRBV11-1	TRBJ1-6	-	TGTGCCAGCAGCTTAGAAAGGGGGGGCCGATCACCCCTCCACTTT	CASSLERGGRSPLHF
few	TRBV4-1	TRBJ2-2	-	TGCGCCAGCAGCCAAGTCTACGGGAACACCGGGGAGCTGTTTTTT	CASSQVYGNTGELFF